The 18 T cell receptor beta chains reported below all come from one sample, sequenced in a study of shared clonotypes between healthy human individuals. TCRdb's table, derived via immunoSEQ multiplex PCR, lists solely in-frame clones and lacks some. The table lists some 1,100,000 clones, approximately 80% of them singletons. Sequenced material: memory CD4+ T cells from PBMCs. This sample's subset: CD45RA-negative fraction. These TCRs come from a man between 18 and 29 years old in good health. Some clones in this sample may be carry-over from other donors' samples.

The chain couples TRBV6-5 to TRBJ1-4; TRBD1 aligns across 7 bases. With 5 bases clipped from V and 12 bases from J, the junction kept 6 bases outside the gene matches. The CDR3 has 12 amino acids. In germline, CDR1 is MNHEY, CDR2 SVGAGI. Written as DNA, the CDR3 is TGTGCCAGCAGTCGGAGACAGGGAGAACTGTTTTTT. Its protein product is CASSRRQGELFF.

Only a few counts were recorded for this clone. The V and J genes are TRBV7-2 and TRBJ1-5, with D possibly matching TRBD1 (5 bases). The CDR3 has 15 residues. Per the germline V gene, CDR1 is SGHTA and CDR2 is FQGNSA. The V and J ends lost 4 bases and 1 base respectively, with 11 bases between them. The CDR3 is CASSYGTWSNQPQHF. CDR3 in DNA: TGTGCCAGCAGCTATGGGACGTGGAGCAATCAGCCCCAGCATTTT. Variable domain in full (rest from reference TRBV7-2 and TRBJ1-5): GAGVSQSPSNKVTEKGKDVELRCDPISGHTALYWYRQSLGQGLEFLIYFQGNSAPDKSGLPSDRFSAERTGGSVSTLTIQRTQQEDSAVYLCASSYGTWSNQPQHFGDGTRLSIL.

V gene TRBV5-4 combines with J gene TRBJ2-2; 7 bases align to TRBD1. CDR3 length: 17 amino acids. With 6 bases clipped from V and 3 bases from J, the junction kept 14 bases outside the gene matches. The germline CDR1 and CDR2 sequences are SGHNT and YYREEE (reference sequence). DNA for the CDR3: TGTGCCAGCACCCCAGCTGACAGGGATATTTACACCGGGGAGCTGTTTTTT. This codes for CASTPADRDIYTGELFF. The full variable domain, with the rest looked up from reference TRBV5-4 and TRBJ2-2, is ETGVTQSPTHLIKTRGQQVTLRCSSQSGHNTVSWYQQALGQGPQFIFQYYREEENGRGNFPPRFSGLQFPNYSSELNVNALELDDSALYLCASTPADRDIYTGELFFGEGSRLTVL.

Many counts were recorded for this clone. The chain employs TRBV2 and TRBJ2-7; 7 bases agree with TRBD1. The CDR3 covers 14 residues. Germline V gene data show CDR1 as SNHLY and CDR2 as FYNNEI. V was clipped by 0 bases and J by 4 bases; unmatched bases: 3. Written as DNA, the CDR3 is TGTGCCAGCAGTGAAGCGACAGGGATATACGAGCAGTACTTC. Translation: CASSEATGIYEQYF.

The rearrangement joins TRBV5-1 to TRBJ2-7, with TRBD1 matching 11 bases. CDR3 length: 14 residues. Germline V lookup: CDR1 SGHRS, CDR2 YFSETQ. V lost 4 bases, J lost 5 bases, and 5 bases stayed unmatched. The CDR3 nucleotides read TGCGCCAGCAGCACAAGGGGACAGGGGGACGAGCAGTACTTC. Its translation is CASSTRGQGDEQYF.

This chain links TRBV28 with TRBJ1-2; D gene uncertain. CDR3 length equals 13 residues. Trimming stripped 6 bases from V and 2 bases from J, with 10 bases between. Germline lookup yields CDR1 MDHEN and CDR2 SYDVKM. The CDR3 bases are TGTGCCAGCAGCCCCGGGAAGAACTATGGCTACACCTTC. It translates to CASSPGKNYGYTF.

The rearrangement uses TRBV30 and TRBJ2-5, with 12 positions matching TRBD2. The ends lost 1 base at V and 11 bases at J; junction bases unmatched: 2. CDR3 length equals 12 residues. Per germline, CDR1 GTSNPN and CDR2 SVGIG (reference sequence). The CDR3 DNA reads TGTGCCTGGAGTGGACTAGCGGGAGAGCAGTACTTC. It codes for CAWSGLAGEQYF.

Points on this clone: It differs at one base from a far larger clone, so likely a read error. Other DNA sequences in the sample encode the same CDR3. The chain is built from TRBV7-2 and TRBJ2-3; D call uncertain. This CDR3 contains 13 residues. With 1 base removed from V and 4 bases from J, the gap between germline ends came to 6 bases. The germline CDR1 and CDR2 sequences are SGHTA and FQGNSA. The CDR3: CASSLEVADTQYF. CDR3 coding DNA: TGTGCCAGCAGCTTAGAGGTGGCAGATACGCAGTATTTT.

The V gene is TRBV5-1, the J gene TRBJ2-5, with 10 bases that match TRBD2. V was clipped by 4 bases and J by 2 bases; unmatched bases: 8. CDR3 size: 16 residues. Germline CDR1 reads SGHRS; CDR2 reads YFSETQ. CDR3 nucleotide sequence: TGCGCCAGCAGCCCCAGGACTAGCGGTTTACAAGAGACCCAGTACTTC. Translation: CASSPRTSGLQETQYF.

This chain uses TRBV18 with TRBJ2-5, with 14 bases lining up with TRBD2. J gave up 5 bases and V 3 bases, and 8 bases lay outside the gene matches. The germline V gene has CDR1 KGHSH and CDR2 LQKENI. CDR3 length equals 17 residues. CDR3 protein: CASSPRLAGGPSETQYF. CDR3 coding DNA: TGTGCCAGCTCACCTAGACTAGCGGGAGGGCCCTCGGAGACCCAGTACTTC. The whole variable domain, remainder taken from reference TRBV18 and TRBJ2-5, is NAGVMQNPRHLVRRRGQEARLRCSPMKGHSHVYWYRQLPEEGLKFMVYLQKENIIDESGMPKERFSAEFPKEGPSILRIQQVVRGDSAAYFCASSPRLAGGPSETQYFGPGTRLLVL.

The J gene is TRBJ2-3, the V gene TRBV6-6; the D call may be TRBD1 or TRBD2 (5 bases each). Looked up from germline, CDR1 is MNHNY and CDR2 is SVGAGI (reference sequence). V lost 2 bases and J 1 base, leaving 13 bases between the germline ends. The CDR3 runs 16 residues. CDR3 region: CASSYVSGTGTDTQYF. The CDR3 DNA is TGTGCCAGCAGTTACGTTTCCGGGACCGGCACAGATACGCAGTATTTT.

The chain carries TRBV7-9 and TRBJ1-2, with D possibly matching TRBD1 (5 bases). Trimming took off 1 base at V and 4 bases at J, with 7 bases between the two ends. Germline CDR1 SEHNR, CDR2 FQNEAQ (reference sequence). The CDR3 extends over 13 amino acids. The CDR3 DNA reads TGTGCCAGCAGCTTAGGGGGGATCTATGGCTACACCTTC. Translated: CASSLGGIYGYTF.

This clone was found a few times. DNA of the CDR3: TGTGCCAGCAAATCCTCAGGGGGTGTCTATGGCTACACCTTC. Its translation: CASKSSGGVYGYTF. The chain links TRBV27 to TRBJ1-2; TRBD1 matches at 7 bases. The CDR3 totals 14 residues. V shed 7 bases and J 4 bases; nucleotides not matched to a gene: 9. Germline V gene lookup returns CDR1 MNHEY and CDR2 SMNVEV (reference sequence).

The rearrangement uses TRBV7-3 and TRBJ1-2; 8 positions agree with TRBD1. Germline V gene data show CDR1 as SGHTA and CDR2 as FQGTGA. This CDR3 is 18 amino acids long. The J segment lost 5 bases and the V segment lost 4 bases, leaving 18 bases of the junction unmatched. The CDR3 sequence: CASSSTRGRNATFYGYTF. DNA for the CDR3: TGTGCCAGCAGCTCGACCAGGGGGCGAAACGCGACCTTTTATGGCTACACCTTC.

V usage is TRBV7-9 and J usage is TRBJ2-5; 7 bases align to TRBD1. The CDR3 has 16 residues. V trimming: 0 bases; J trimming: 5 bases; junction bases outside the gene matches: 9. The germline CDR1 and CDR2 sequences are SEHNR and FQNEAQ (reference sequence). The CDR3 protein is CASSLAPLRGLETQYF. The CDR3 bases are TGTGCCAGCAGCTTAGCCCCCCTAAGGGGGCTGGAGACCCAGTACTTC.

V is TRBV2 and J is TRBJ1-5, with 7 bases fitting TRBD1. The ends lost 8 bases at V and 5 bases at J; junction bases unmatched: 6. The CDR3 extends over 13 amino acids. Germline V gene sequence: CDR1 SNHLY, CDR2 FYNNEI. The CDR3 loop reads CASVRGRDQPQHF. CDR3 nucleotides: TGTGCCAGCGTAAGGGGGCGAGATCAGCCCCAGCATTTT.

The chain links TRBV11-2 to TRBJ1-2; 9 bases are shared with TRBD1. V dropped 5 bases and J dropped 6; count of bases not matched to a gene: 13. This CDR3 comprises 16 residues. The V gene's germline CDR1 is SGHAT and CDR2 FQNNGV. CDR3 nucleotides: TGTGCCAGCAGCGACCTACAGGGGGCGCGGGGAGATGGCTACACCTTC. The encoded protein is CASSDLQGARGDGYTF.

The rearrangement links TRBV18 to TRBJ2-7; either TRBD1 or TRBD2 may fit D (5 bases each). Trimming stripped 3 bases from V and 3 bases from J, with 9 bases between. CDR1 and CDR2 from the germline V gene are KGHSH and LQKENI. The CDR3 is made up of 13 amino acids. The CDR3 sequence is CASSPGRYYEQYF. The CDR3 coding sequence is TGTGCCAGCTCACCGGGACGGTACTACGAGCAGTACTTC.